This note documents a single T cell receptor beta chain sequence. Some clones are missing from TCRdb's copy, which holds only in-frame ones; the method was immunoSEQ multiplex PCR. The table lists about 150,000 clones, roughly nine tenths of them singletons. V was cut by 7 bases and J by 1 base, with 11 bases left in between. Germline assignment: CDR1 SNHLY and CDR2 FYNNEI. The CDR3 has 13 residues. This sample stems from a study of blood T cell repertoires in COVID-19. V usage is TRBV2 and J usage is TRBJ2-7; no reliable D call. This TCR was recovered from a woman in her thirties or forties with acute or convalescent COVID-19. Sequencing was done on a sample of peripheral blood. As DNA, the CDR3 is TGTGCCAGCACAGTCCCTTCGTCCTACGAGCAGTACTTC. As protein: CASTVPSSYEQYF.